This T cell receptor beta chain was recovered during a study of shared clonotypes between healthy human individuals. Germline-derived CDR1 and CDR2 are SEHNR and FQNEAQ (reference sequence). V gave up 1 base and J gave up 5 bases; unmatched junction bases: 6. The CDR3 spans 15 residues. Sequencing used immunoSEQ multiplex PCR; TCRdb keeps in-frame clones, though not all of them. The repertoire has about a million clones, 77% of them found once; the top ten carry approximately 0.95%. Concerning this clone itself: Its antigen is undetermined.

The study's findings and limits: Among the subsets, naive ones generally showed larger estimated richness than memory ones. The study's rarefaction showed incomplete sorted-subset sequencing despite large depth.

The source is a man aged 18 to 29 in good health. Some clones in this sample may be carry-over from other donors' samples. This sequence joins TRBV7-9 and TRBJ2-5; 8 positions match TRBD1. The specimen was memory CD4+ T cells from PBMCs. Subset indicated: CD45RA-negative fraction. CDR3 amino acids: CASSLDRGIIETQYF. Here the CDR3 DNA reads TGTGCCAGCAGCTTAGACAGGGGGATTATTGAGACCCAGTACTTC.